This note documents a single T cell receptor (beta chain) sequence. Time point specified: baseline, week 1 (first vaccination visit). The treatment: pre-vaccination baseline after standard-of-care therapy. Clones were sequenced by immunoSEQ multiplex PCR, and TCRdb holds only the in-frame ones, with some missing. In the table there are around 88,000 clones, around 77% of which are singletons. This sample stems from a study of a mutant IDH1 vaccine in newly diagnosed glioma. There are 17 residues in the CDR3. Deletions cut 6 bases from V and 1 base from J, with 21 bases between. Germline CDR1 LNHDA, CDR2 SQIVND (reference sequence).

Here the sequenced sample was PBMCs, taken from a glioma patient treated with radiotherapy, temozolomide or both. The genes are TRBV19 and TRBJ1-1, with a tentative D call TRBD1 (5 bases). The TCR originated in a man aged 40-55 years with glioma. CDR3 loop: CASSLYQGLTGNTEAFF. The CDR3, as DNA: TGTGCCAGTAGCCTTTACCAGGGACTCACAGGGAACACTGAAGCTTTCTTT.